A selection of T cell receptor beta chains follows, all from one sample in a study of T-cell memory formation after mild COVID-19. TCRdb re-called the 5' RACE reads with MiXCR, one entry per CDR3 protein. The table records hundreds of thousands of distinct CDR3 sequences, about a sixth of them present only once. The specimen was PBMCs or a T cell subset sorted from them (not recorded which). The source is an adult woman who had mild COVID-19 (a few samples of this study predate the infection). Cell type and time point are not known. Both conserved end residues are part of each CDR3. D genes are given only for firm matches. The size of a clone is reported for some rows only, either as once, few or many, or as a class for expanded clones.

>TRBJ1-1|TRBD1|.|14|TRBV12-3/TRBV12-4
TGTGCCAGCAGTAGCTCAACAGGGGATGCTGGAGCTTTCTTT
CASSSSTGDAGAFF
>TRBJ2-7|TRBD1|few|14|TRBV29-1
TGCAGCGTTGAAGACGACAGGGCTGGCTACGAGCAGTACTTC
CSVEDDRAGYEQYF
>TRBJ2-1|TRBD1|few|14|TRBV18
TGTGCCAGCTCACCCCGGGACAGGGTCAATGAGCAGTTCTTC
CASSPRDRVNEQFF
>TRBJ2-1|TRBD2|few|15|TRBV4-3
TGCGCCAGCAGCCAAGAATTAGCGGGAGTGGTCGTGCAGTTCTTC
CASSQELAGVVVQFF
>TRBJ2-1|.|.|14|TRBV7-8
TGTGCCAGCAGCCCCCTGACAGCGGACAATGAGCAGTTCTTC
CASSPLTADNEQFF
>TRBJ1-5|TRBD1|.|16|TRBV27
TGTGCCAGCAGCAAGATCGACAGGGGGCTTAATCAGCCCCAGCATTTT
CASSKIDRGLNQPQHF
>TRBJ2-5|.|few|13|TRBV12-3/TRBV12-4
TGTGCCAGCAGTTCATCAGGGTTAGAGACCCAGTACTTC
CASSSSGLETQYF
>TRBJ1-2|.|few|11|TRBV12-3/TRBV12-4
TGTGCCAGCAGTTGGGCCTATGGCTACACCTTC
CASSWAYGYTF
>TRBJ2-3|.|few|16|TRBV25-1
TGTGCCAGCGCGACCGCAGGGGACGTTAGCACAGATACGCAGTATTTT
CASATAGDVSTDTQYF
>TRBJ2-3|.|few|14|TRBV5-5
TGTGCCAGCAGCTTGGCCGAGGGAGCAGATACGCAGTATTTT
CASSLAEGADTQYF
>TRBJ1-2|.|few|14|TRBV29-1
TGCAGCGTTGAAGGGGGCGCGGGGGCGGGTGGCTACACCTTC
CSVEGGAGAGGYTF
>TRBJ2-5|TRBD2|.|18|TRBV6-5
TGTGCCAGGACTCGACCCAACGTAGCGGGGCGGGGGGAAGAGACCCAGTACTTC
CARTRPNVAGRGEETQYF
>TRBJ2-2|.|many|12|TRBV3-1
TGTGCCAGCAGCCTAGCTGGCGGGGAGCTGTTTTTT
CASSLAGGELFF
>TRBJ2-2|TRBD1|.|15|TRBV4-3
TGCGCCAGCAGCCCGAGGACAGGGGGCTCGGGGGAGCTGTTTTTT
CASSPRTGGSGELFF
>TRBJ1-2|TRBD1|.|16|TRBV12-3/TRBV12-4
TGTGCCAGCAGCTTACGCCTGGGACAGGGATCCTATGGCTACACCTTC
CASSLRLGQGSYGYTF
>TRBJ2-7|.|many|14|TRBV29-1
TGCAGCGTACGGGACCAGAGAGGAGCCTACGAGCAGTACTTC
CSVRDQRGAYEQYF
>TRBJ2-3|TRBD1|few|14|TRBV30
TGTGCCTGGTTGGGGACAGGCGAACAAGATACGCAGTATTTT
CAWLGTGEQDTQYF
>TRBJ2-3|.|few|18|TRBV21-1
TGTGCCAGTCCCCTTTGGCTCTGTGACAGGGGAAGCACAGATACGCAGTATTTT
CASPLWLCDRGSTDTQYF
>TRBJ2-1|.|.|17|TRBV7-3
TGTGCCAGCAGCTTAGTCCTAGCCGTAGACGGGTACAATGAGCAGTTCTTC
CASSLVLAVDGYNEQFF
>TRBJ2-7|.|.|13|TRBV7-9
TGTGCCAGCAGCTTAGGTCCCGTGGGAGAGCAGTACTTC
CASSLGPVGEQYF
>TRBJ2-3|.|.|14|TRBV5-1
TGCGCCAGCAGCTTGTTGCGGGGAGCAGATACGCAGTATTTT
CASSLLRGADTQYF
>TRBJ2-3|.|.|13|TRBV12-3/TRBV12-4
TGTGCCGCGAGGGGCTCGAGCACAGATACGCAGTATTTT
CAARGSSTDTQYF
>TRBJ2-1|TRBD2|.|15|TRBV2
TGTGCCAGCAGTGTGGGACTAGCGGTGCAGGCTGAGCAGTTCTTC
CASSVGLAVQAEQFF
>TRBJ1-3|TRBD1|.|16|TRBV29-1
TGCAGCGTTGAGGTCTTAGGGGGCCTCTGGGGAGGCACCATATATTTT
CSVEVLGGLWGGTIYF
>TRBJ2-3|TRBD2|few|16|TRBV10-3
TGTGCCATCAGTGAGGGTCAGGGCGGGAGAACAGATACGCAGTATTTT
CAISEGQGGRTDTQYF
>TRBJ2-7|.|few|14|TRBV29-1
TGCAGCGTTGATGTCGGAACAGACTCCTACGAGCAGTACTTC
CSVDVGTDSYEQYF
>TRBJ2-7|.|few|14|TRBV30
TGTGCCTGGAGCCGACAGGGCGGGGGATACGAGCAGTACTTC
CAWSRQGGGYEQYF
>TRBJ2-7|.|few|15|TRBV5-4
TGTGCCAGCAGCTTGGCGTGGCAGGGCTCCTACGAGCAGTACTTC
CASSLAWQGSYEQYF
>TRBJ1-6|TRBD1|.|14|TRBV18
TGTGCCAGCTCCCCAGGGACAGGCTATTCACCCCTCCACTTT
CASSPGTGYSPLHF
>TRBJ2-1|.|few|15|TRBV7-8
TGTGCCAGCAGCTTAAGACTGAGCTCCTACAATGAGCAGTTCTTC
CASSLRLSSYNEQFF
>TRBJ1-1|.|few|13|TRBV5-1
TGCGCCAGCAGCTTGGTATTAGGGACTGAAGCTTTCTTT
CASSLVLGTEAFF
>TRBJ2-3|TRBD2|few|14|TRBV29-1
TGCAGCGTTGAACTAGCGGGAGGTGCAGATACGCAGTATTTT
CSVELAGGADTQYF
>TRBJ2-1|.|few|15|TRBV3-1
TGTGCCAGCAGCCAAGTTCGCGGGCCCTACAATGAGCAGTTCTTC
CASSQVRGPYNEQFF
>TRBJ2-1|TRBD2|.|16|TRBV5-6
TGTGCCAGCACCGTTAGGCTAGCGGGGTACTACAATGAGCAGTTCTTC
CASTVRLAGYYNEQFF
>TRBJ2-3|TRBD2|.|16|TRBV4-1
TGCGCCAGCAGCCGAAGCCCGCGGGGGGGGACAGATACGCAGTATTTT
CASSRSPRGGTDTQYF
>TRBJ2-2|.|few|14|TRBV20-1
TGCAGTGTTAGGACAGCGCTGAGGGCCGGGGAGCTGTTTTTT
CSVRTALRAGELFF
>TRBJ2-5|.|.|14|TRBV5-1
TGCGCCAGCAGCTCAACAGGTCTGGGCGAGGTTAGGTACTTC
CASSSTGLGEVRYF
>TRBJ2-7|TRBD1|.|14|TRBV4-1
TGCGCCAGCAGCCAAGAGGGACAGGGGGGCGAGCAGTACTTC
CASSQEGQGGEQYF
>TRBJ1-6|TRBD1|once|15|TRBV7-8
TGTGCCAGCAGCCAACCGACAGGGGGCCATTCACCCCTCCACTTT
CASSQPTGGHSPLHF
>TRBJ2-7|.|.|14|TRBV11-2
TGTGCCAGCAGGCAACCGGGACGGTTGGGCGAGCAGTACTTC
CASRQPGRLGEQYF
>TRBJ2-2|.|few|15|TRBV6-1
TGTGCCAGCTTTCGACAGGCGAGAGTTGCCGGGGAGCTGTTTTTT
CASFRQARVAGELFF
>TRBJ1-2|TRBD1|.|15|TRBV6-6
TGTGCCAGCAGAAACAGGGGGTCTAGGAAGGATGGCTACACCTTC
CASRNRGSRKDGYTF
>TRBJ2-3|.|few|14|TRBV7-2
TGTGCCAGCAGCAGGGCAGGGAGCACAGATACGCAGTATTTT
CASSRAGSTDTQYF
>TRBJ1-5|.|few|12|TRBV5-1
TGCGCCAGCAGCCCAATAAATCAGCCCCAGCATTTT
CASSPINQPQHF
>TRBJ2-5|.|.|13|TRBV7-9
TGTGCCAGCACCGCAGGCCCACAAGAGACCCAGTACTTC
CASTAGPQETQYF
>TRBJ2-7|TRBD1|many|18|TRBV5-1
TGCGCCAGCAGTCCTGCCGGTCTTAGGGGGCGATCATCCTACGAGCAGTACTTC
CASSPAGLRGRSSYEQYF
>TRBJ1-4|.|few|18|TRBV11-2
TGTGCCAGCAGCCAACGCAGCGGCGGAACGGGCGCAATAGAAAAACTGTTTTTT
CASSQRSGGTGAIEKLFF
>TRBJ2-6|TRBD1|.|16|TRBV5-1
TGCGCCAGCAGCTTACAGGGGGCGCATGGGGCCAACGTCCTGACTTTC
CASSLQGAHGANVLTF
>TRBJ1-4|TRBD1|few|16|TRBV23-1
TGCGCCAGCAGGACGCCGCAGGGGGCGACTAATGAAAAACTGTTTTTT
CASRTPQGATNEKLFF
>TRBJ2-7|.|many|13|TRBV14
TGTGCCAGCAGCCAAGGGGACCGGGAGAGGAGGTACTTC
CASSQGDRERRYF
>TRBJ2-7|TRBD2|.|14|TRBV5-1
TGCGCCAGCAGCTCCGCCGGGGAGGGGTTCGAGCAGTACTTC
CASSSAGEGFEQYF
>TRBJ1-1|.|.|14|TRBV4-1
TGCGCCAGCAGCCAAGAGGCCCGGGGAGCTGAAGCTTTCTTT
CASSQEARGAEAFF
>TRBJ1-2|TRBD1|few|14|TRBV6-5
TGTGCCAGCAGTTATGGGACAGATAACTATGGCTACACCTTC
CASSYGTDNYGYTF
>TRBJ1-2|TRBD1|few|14|TRBV29-1
TGCAGCGTCCTCGACAGGGAATATAACTATGGCTACACCTTC
CSVLDREYNYGYTF